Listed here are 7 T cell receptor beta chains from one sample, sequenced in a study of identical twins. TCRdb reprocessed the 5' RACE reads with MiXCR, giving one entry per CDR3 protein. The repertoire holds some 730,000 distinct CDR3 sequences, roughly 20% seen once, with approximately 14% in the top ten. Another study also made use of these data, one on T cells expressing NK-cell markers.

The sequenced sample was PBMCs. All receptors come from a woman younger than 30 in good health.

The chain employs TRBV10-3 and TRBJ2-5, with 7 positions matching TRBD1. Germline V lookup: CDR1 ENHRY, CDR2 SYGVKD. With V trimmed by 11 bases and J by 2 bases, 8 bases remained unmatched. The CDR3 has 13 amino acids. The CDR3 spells CAAKGQPQETQYF. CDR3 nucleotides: TGTGCCGCAAAGGGACAGCCACAAGAGACCCAGTACTTC.

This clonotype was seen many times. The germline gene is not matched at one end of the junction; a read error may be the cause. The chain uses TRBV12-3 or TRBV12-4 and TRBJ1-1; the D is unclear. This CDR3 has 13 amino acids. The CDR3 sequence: CASSSDVNTEAFF. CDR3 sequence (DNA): TGTGCTAGCAGTTCGGACGTGAACACTGAAGCTTTCTTT.

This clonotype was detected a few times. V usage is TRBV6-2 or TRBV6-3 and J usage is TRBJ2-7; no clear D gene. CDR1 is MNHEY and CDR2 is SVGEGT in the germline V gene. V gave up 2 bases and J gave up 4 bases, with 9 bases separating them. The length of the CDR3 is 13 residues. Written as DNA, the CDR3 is TGTGCCAGCAGTTACGGTTTTGGTTACGAGCAGTACTTC. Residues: CASSYGFGYEQYF.

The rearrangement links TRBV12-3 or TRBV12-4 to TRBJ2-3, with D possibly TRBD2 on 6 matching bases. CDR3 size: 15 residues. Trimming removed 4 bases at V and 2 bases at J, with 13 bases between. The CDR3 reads CASSYGTGVTDTQYF. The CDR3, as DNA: TGTGCCAGCAGTTACGGGACGGGGGTCACAGATACGCAGTATTTT.

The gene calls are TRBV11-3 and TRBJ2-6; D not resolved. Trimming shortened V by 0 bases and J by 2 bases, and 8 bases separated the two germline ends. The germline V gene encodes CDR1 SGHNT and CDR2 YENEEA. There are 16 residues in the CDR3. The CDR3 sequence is CASSLEGSAGANVLTF. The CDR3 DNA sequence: TGTGCCAGCAGCTTAGAAGGGTCCGCTGGGGCCAACGTCCTGACTTTC.

The CDR3: CASSLVFGRRRETQYF. In nucleotides, the CDR3 is TGTGCCAGCAGCTTAGTCTTCGGCCGGAGAAGAGAGACCCAGTACTTC. This chain joins TRBV7-9 and TRBJ2-5, with unresolved D. V shed 1 base and J shed 4 bases, with 16 bases lying between them. CDR3 length: 16 amino acids. Germline CDR1 is SEHNR and CDR2 is FQNEAQ (reference sequence).

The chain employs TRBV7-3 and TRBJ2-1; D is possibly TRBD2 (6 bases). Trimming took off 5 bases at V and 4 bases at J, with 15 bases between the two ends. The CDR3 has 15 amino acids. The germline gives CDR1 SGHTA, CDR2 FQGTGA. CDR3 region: CASSPISGGYNEQFF. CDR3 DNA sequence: TGTGCCAGCAGCCCTATTAGCGGCGGTTACAATGAGCAGTTCTTC.